This T cell receptor (beta chain) was identified in a study of tumor-infiltrating lymphocytes in primary liver carcinoma. Study-level points and caveats: Tumor region pairs showed greater overlap than either tumor-adjacent or tumor-blood pairs did.

With about 470 ng total RNA as template and a constant-region primer, TCR beta cDNA was made. Generation of the TCR beta libraries relied on three nested multiplex PCR rounds using slightly modified ARM-PCR. TCRdb passed the multiplex PCR reads through MiXCR, listing each CDR3 protein once. The sample yields about 100,000 distinct CDR3 sequences, 69% seen once. Between about 17 and 34 mg of unsorted bulk tissue served as the source from which RNA and DNA were co-extracted. Primary liver carcinoma, confirmed by histopathology, was surgically resected. Chronic HBV infection was present, with no prior treatment. Tumor regions sampled: superior, inferior, left, right poles, and centre. This clonotype was recorded at least ten times. The antigen remains unidentified. This receptor was taken from an older woman with primary liver carcinoma and hepatitis B virus infection. Material for sequencing was liver tumor tissue from sampling region 5. Sample subset: tumor region T5, tumor centre.

CDR3: CASSKRAREETQYF. The DNA for the CDR3 is TGCGCCAGCAGCAAGCGCGCCCGGGAGGAGACCCAGTACTTC. V gene TRBV4-1 combines with J gene TRBJ2-5; tentative D call: TRBD2 (6 bases). This CDR3 has 14 amino acids. Germline lookup yields CDR1 MGHRA and CDR2 YSYEKL. V lost 5 bases to trimming and J lost 5 bases, with 15 bases between them.